Below are 26 T cell receptor beta chains sequenced from a single sample in a study of T cell responses to AZD1222 COVID-19 vaccine. Profiled with immunoSEQ multiplex PCR; TCRdb holds only in-frame clones, not every one. The repertoire holds 250,000 to 300,000 clones, around 93% seen once, with 0.55% in the top ten. The starting material was peripheral blood, obtained 28 days after the second AZD1222 dose. These receptors all come from an adult who received the AZD1222 COVID-19 vaccine.

V and J are TRBV28 and TRBJ2-7; D gene uncertain. The V end lost 8 bases, the J end lost 0 bases, and 14 bases lay between the germline ends. This CDR3 spans 14 amino acids. Germline V CDR1 and CDR2: MDHEN, SYDVKM. CDR3 sequence reads: CASGNPGSSYEQYF. CDR3 in DNA: TGTGCCAGCGGTAATCCAGGAAGCTCCTACGAGCAGTACTTC.

The rearrangement uses TRBV11-3 and TRBJ1-1; TRBD1 matches at 8 bases. The CDR3 length is 17 residues. Germline values: CDR1 SGHNT, CDR2 YENEEA. V was pared by 1 base and J by 3 bases, with 10 bases of the junction left unmatched. The CDR3 nucleotides are TGTGCCAGCAGCTTAGGTGACAGGGGTGGATCGGACACTGAAGCTTTCTTT. Protein product: CASSLGDRGGSDTEAFF. Complete variable domain (other parts from reference TRBV11-3 and TRBJ1-1): EAGVVQSPRYKIIEKKQPVAFWCNPISGHNTLYWYLQNLGQGPELLIRYENEEAVDDSQLPKDRFSAERLKGVDSTLKIQPAELGDSAVYLCASSLGDRGGSDTEAFFGQGTRLTVV.

V and J are TRBV18 and TRBJ1-1; 7 positions match TRBD1. Unmatched junction bases numbered 9, after V lost 3 bases and J lost 11 bases. The CDR3 has 13 residues. Germline V gene sequence: CDR1 KGHSH, CDR2 LQKENI. CDR3 protein: CASSPSLDREAFF. In DNA form, the CDR3 reads TGTGCCAGCTCACCGTCTCTCGACAGGGAGGCTTTCTTT.

This sequence joins TRBV6-1 and TRBJ1-1; D call uncertain. V gave up 2 bases and J gave up 0 bases, with 10 bases separating them. CDR3 length equals 15 residues. CDR1 MNHNS and CDR2 SASEGT come from the germline V gene. This chain's CDR3 is CASSEFGLLNTEAFF. The DNA for the CDR3 is TGTGCCAGCAGTGAATTCGGGCTGTTGAACACTGAAGCTTTCTTT.

V is TRBV7-9 and J is TRBJ1-6; D uncertain. Germline V gives CDR1 SEHNR, CDR2 FQNEAQ (reference sequence). V was clipped by 5 bases and J by 8 bases, with 7 bases between them. The length of the CDR3 is 12 residues. The CDR3 nucleotides are TGTGCCAGCAGCACAGACGATTCACCCCTCCACTTT. Its protein product is CASSTDDSPLHF.

J is TRBJ2-7 and V is TRBV30, with 7 bases that match TRBD2. The CDR3 contains 15 residues. The J segment lost 6 bases and the V segment lost 2 bases, leaving 13 bases of the junction unmatched. Germline CDR1 is GTSNPN and CDR2 is SVGIG (reference sequence). This CDR3 reads CAWSFLPGLPTEQYF. As DNA, the CDR3 is TGTGCCTGGAGTTTCCTCCCGGGACTACCGACCGAGCAGTACTTC.

J is TRBJ1-6 and V is TRBV14; D not certain. The germline V and J ends were trimmed by 0 bases and 0 bases, with 21 bases remaining between them. CDR1 and CDR2 (germline): SGHDN, FVKESK. The CDR3 runs 21 residues. The CDR3 coding sequence is TGTGCCAGCAGCCAAGATCGGCCCGGGGATGCATCGAGCTCCTATAATTCACCCCTCCACTTT. Translated: CASSQDRPGDASSSYNSPLHF.

The CDR3: CASSQERTGKVDQPQHF. In nucleotides, the CDR3 is TGCGCCAGCAGCCAAGAACGGACAGGGAAGGTCGATCAGCCCCAGCATTTT. The chain recombines TRBV4-1 with TRBJ1-5; 8 nucleotides match TRBD1. With 0 bases clipped from V and 5 bases from J, the junction kept 9 bases outside the gene matches. Germline loops: CDR1 MGHRA, CDR2 YSYEKL. This CDR3 has 17 residues.

The V call is TRBV27, the J call TRBJ2-2; D gene unclear. Germline loops: CDR1 MNHEY, CDR2 SMNVEV (reference sequence). The V end lost 7 bases, the J end lost 1 base, and 10 bases lay between the germline ends. The CDR3 extends over 14 amino acids. The CDR3 region has the DNA TGTGCCAGCACCCCCCAAGGGAACACCGGGGAGCTGTTTTTT. Encoded protein: CASTPQGNTGELFF.

The chain combines TRBV5-1 with TRBJ2-2; the D gene is possibly TRBD2 (6 bases). Between the trimmed V and J ends, which lost 2 bases and 3 bases, there was a span of 11 bases. Germline V CDR1 and CDR2: SGHRS, YFSETQ. This CDR3 comprises 15 residues. CDR3 amino acids: CASSFSGRDTGELFF. CDR3 DNA: TGCGCCAGCAGCTTCAGCGGGCGGGACACCGGGGAGCTGTTTTTT.

The rearrangement links TRBV5-4 to TRBJ1-1, with 8 positions matching TRBD1. This CDR3 spans 14 amino acids. Germline V gene data show CDR1 as SGHNT and CDR2 as YYREEE (reference sequence). V was pared by 4 bases and J by 3 bases, with 5 bases of the junction left unmatched. This CDR3 reads CASSPGGDDTEAFF. The CDR3 region has the DNA TGTGCCAGCAGCCCAGGGGGCGACGACACTGAAGCTTTCTTT.

V and J are TRBV25-1 and TRBJ2-2; 7 nucleotides match TRBD2. The CDR3 loop spans 15 amino acids. The germline gives CDR1 MGHDK, CDR2 SYGVNS. With 3 bases clipped from V and 4 bases from J, the junction kept 5 bases outside the gene matches. The chain's CDR3 is CASSDLRESTGELFF. Written as DNA, the CDR3 is TGTGCCAGCAGTGATTTGCGGGAGTCCACCGGGGAGCTGTTTTTT.

The genes are TRBV28 and TRBJ1-4; TRBD1 might be the D (5 bases). The V gene's germline CDR1 is MDHEN and CDR2 SYDVKM. The CDR3 totals 15 residues. Deletions cut 5 bases from V and 4 bases from J, with 14 bases between. Written as DNA, the CDR3 is TGTGCCAGCAGTGGGGGTAGGGACTTTAATGAAAAACTGTTTTTT. Translated: CASSGGRDFNEKLFF.

The CDR3 DNA is TGTGCCAGCAGTACCCCTCGGCTACCCTACGAGCAGTACTTC. Its translation: CASSTPRLPYEQYF. V is TRBV28 and J is TRBJ2-7; D is unresolved. This CDR3 region has 14 residues. The germline V gene has CDR1 MDHEN and CDR2 SYDVKM. The V gene lost 5 bases and the J gene lost 2 bases, with 13 bases spanning the gap.

V gene TRBV9 combines with J gene TRBJ1-2; 10 nucleotides align to TRBD1. V lost 3 bases to trimming and J lost 8 bases; unmatched junction nucleotides: 4. There are 13 residues in the CDR3. CDR1 and CDR2 from the germline V gene are SGDLS and YYNGEE. Written as DNA, the CDR3 is TGTGCCAGCAGCGGAGACAGGGGGCGAGGCTACACCTTC. Protein: CASSGDRGRGYTF.

This rearrangement joins TRBV5-1 to TRBJ1-4, with 8 bases aligning to TRBD1. The length of the CDR3 is 14 residues. Germline V gene lookup returns CDR1 SGHRS and CDR2 YFSETQ. Losses at the gene ends were 4 bases for V and 8 bases for J; bases not matched to a gene: 7. The CDR3 loop reads CASSADREGEKLFF. CDR3 in DNA: TGCGCCAGCAGCGCGGACAGGGAAGGAGAAAAACTGTTTTTT. Drawing the rest from reference TRBV5-1 and TRBJ1-4, the complete variable domain is KAGVTQTPRYLIKTRGQQVTLSCSPISGHRSVSWYQQTPGQGLQFLFEYFSETQRNKGNFPGRFSGRQFSNSRSEMNVSTLELGDSALYLCASSADREGEKLFFGSGTQLSVL.

This sequence joins TRBV6-6 and TRBJ2-3; D gene ambiguous. The germline V gene encodes CDR1 MNHNY and CDR2 SVGAGI (reference sequence). This CDR3 has 14 residues. Trimming pared 2 bases from V and 4 bases from J, leaving 10 bases between. The DNA of the CDR3 is TGTGCCAGCAGTTACGTGGGGAAGTCAGATACGCAGTATTTT. The encoded protein is CASSYVGKSDTQYF.

The chain recombines TRBV6-5 with TRBJ2-7; either TRBD1 or TRBD2 may supply D (5 bases each). From germline, CDR1 is MNHEY and CDR2 SVGAGI. The length of the CDR3 is 14 residues. V lost 7 bases and J 2 bases, leaving 15 bases between the germline ends. This CDR3 reads CASNPTEGPYEQYF. In DNA, the CDR3 is TGTGCCAGCAACCCCACAGAGGGACCCTACGAGCAGTACTTC.

In its sample, this clone was seen a few times. V and J are TRBV7-9 and TRBJ2-2; no clear D gene. The CDR3 totals 14 residues. Germline values: CDR1 SEHNR, CDR2 FQNEAQ (reference sequence). Trimming left V 5 bases short and J 5 bases short, with 12 bases between. CDR3 region: CASSTGWGTGELFF. The DNA of the CDR3 is TGTGCCAGCAGCACCGGCTGGGGAACCGGGGAGCTGTTTTTT. The full variable domain, rest sourced from reference TRBV7-9 and TRBJ2-2, is DTGVSQNPRHKITKRGQNVTFRCDPISEHNRLYWYRQTLGQGPEFLTYFQNEAQLEKSRLLSDRFSAERPKGSFSTLEIQRTEQGDSAMYLCASSTGWGTGELFFGEGSRLTVL.

The chain recombines TRBV2 with TRBJ2-5; D may be TRBD2 (6 bases). The CDR3 loop spans 13 amino acids. The V end was cut by 10 bases, the J end by 5 bases, with 17 bases between. CDR1 and CDR2 (germline): SNHLY, FYNNEI. CDR3 sequence: CATPGLDFETQYF. The CDR3 DNA follows: TGTGCCACTCCGGGACTGGATTTTGAGACCCAGTACTTC.

The CDR3 sequence: CASSIAHRGRGYGYTF. CDR3 coding DNA: TGTGCCAGTAGTATAGCCCACAGGGGGCGCGGCTATGGCTACACCTTC. The gene calls are TRBV19 and TRBJ1-2; 9 bases agree with TRBD1. The CDR3 contains 16 residues. The junction had 7 bases not matched to a gene; V was cut back by 1 base and J by 4 bases. The germline V gene has CDR1 LNHDA and CDR2 SQIVND (reference sequence).

This clone appeared a few times. The chain recombines TRBV18 with TRBJ1-6, with D possibly matching TRBD1 (5 bases). The CDR3 is 14 residues long. Trimming cost V 2 bases and J 10 bases, with 12 bases left between them. Germline V lookup: CDR1 KGHSH, CDR2 LQKENI. CDR3 sequence reads: CASSPDPQGSPLHF. For the CDR3, the DNA is TGTGCCAGCTCACCAGACCCCCAGGGATCACCCCTCCACTTT.

This clone was counted once. The chain couples TRBV27 to TRBJ2-1; 12 bases fit TRBD1. The CDR3 spans 14 residues. Germline V gene sequence: CDR1 MNHEY, CDR2 SMNVEV (reference sequence). The trim removed 8 bases at V and 5 bases at J, leaving 4 bases unmatched. CDR3 sequence reads: CASSGDRGHNEQFF. The CDR3 DNA reads as TGTGCCAGCTCCGGGGACAGGGGGCACAATGAGCAGTTCTTC.

The chain has TRBV5-6 and TRBJ1-1; no firm D call. Germline loops: CDR1 SGHDT, CDR2 YYEEEE. This CDR3 has 14 residues. The V end was cut by 0 bases, the J end by 6 bases, with 12 bases between. The CDR3 DNA reads TGTGCCAGCAGCTTGGTATCCGCTCTGCCTGAAGCTTTCTTT. Amino acid sequence: CASSLVSALPEAFF.

As DNA, the CDR3 is TGTGCCATCAGTGGATCCTCCGTGGGAGGCCCGAACAATGAGCAGTTCTTC. Encoded protein: CAISGSSVGGPNNEQFF. The gene calls are TRBV10-3 and TRBJ2-1, with a weak D call TRBD2 (6 bases). CDR3 length equals 17 residues. V lost 4 bases and J lost 5, with 21 bases in between. CDR1 ENHRY and CDR2 SYGVKD come from the germline V gene.

The chain uses TRBV20-1 and TRBJ2-7, with a weak D call TRBD2 (5 bases). CDR1 is DFQATT and CDR2 is SNEGSKA in the germline V gene (reference sequence). V lost 5 bases to trimming and J lost 6 bases, with 11 bases between them. The CDR3 has 11 residues. Here the CDR3 DNA reads TGCAGTGCTTTCACTAGTCGCGAGCAGTACTTC. Its protein product is CSAFTSREQYF.